What follows are 8 T cell receptor beta chains derived from one specimen sequenced in a study of post-analysis software for immune sequencing data. Findings and limits, study-wide: Compared with controls, patients had more of roughly five TRBV segments, including TRBV5-6, TRBV5-1 and TRBV20-1.

Antigens for these TCRs are unknown. Libraries were made from TCR beta cDNA, and they carried unique molecular identifiers. A single record per CDR3 protein comes from TCRdb applying MiXCR to the PCR reads. This repertoire shows around 700,000 distinct CDR3 sequences, approximately 59% found once; its top ten account for around 11%. The sample comprised blood. The receptors come from a girl aged 2-10 years with multiple sclerosis.

This chain uses TRBV5-1 with TRBJ2-1; 7 nucleotides match TRBD2. Per germline, CDR1 SGHRS and CDR2 YFSETQ. CDR3 size: 14 residues. J gave up 6 bases and V 6 bases, and 9 bases lay outside the gene matches. CDR3 region: CASNSASGPNEQFF. The CDR3 DNA reads TGCGCCAGCAATAGTGCTAGCGGACCCAATGAGCAGTTCTTC.

The chain carries TRBV6-2 or TRBV6-3 and TRBJ1-1; 7 bases are shared with TRBD1. The germline V gene has CDR1 MNHEY and CDR2 SVGEGT. The CDR3 has 18 residues. The J segment lost 0 bases and the V segment lost 7 bases, leaving 17 bases of the junction unmatched. The CDR3 protein is CASTTFRLGTDMNTEAFF. The CDR3 DNA is TGTGCCAGCACCACCTTTCGCCTTGGGACAGATATGAACACTGAAGCTTTCTTT.

In DNA form, the CDR3 reads TGTGCCAGCAGTCCGACGATCTGGGGGCGCGCAGATACGCAGTATTTT. Residues: CASSPTIWGRADTQYF. The chain recombines TRBV6-5 with TRBJ2-3, with D possibly TRBD1 on 6 matching bases. CDR3 length: 16 residues. CDR1 is MNHEY and CDR2 is SVGAGI in the germline V gene. The ends were cut back, 5 bases at V and 4 bases at J, with 19 bases in the middle.

This chain links TRBV11-2 with TRBJ2-1; no definite D call. V lost 0 bases and J lost 0, with 9 bases in between. Per germline, CDR1 SGHAT and CDR2 FQNNGV. This CDR3 region has 16 residues. DNA for the CDR3: TGTGCCAGCAGCTTAGAAGGGCTGTACTCCTACAATGAGCAGTTCTTC. This sequence encodes CASSLEGLYSYNEQFF.

This clonotype was counted a single time. CDR3 loop: CSAPSTGASAFF. The CDR3 DNA sequence: TGCAGTGCTCCCTCTACAGGGGCATCAGCTTTCTTT. V usage is TRBV20-1 and J usage is TRBJ1-1, with TRBD1 identical over 7 bases. Germline values: CDR1 DFQATT, CDR2 SNEGSKA (reference sequence). CDR3 length: 12 amino acids. J lost 10 bases, V lost 5 bases, and 10 bases had no gene match.

This clonotype was counted a few times. The V and J genes are TRBV29-1 and TRBJ2-7, with D perhaps given as TRBD1 or TRBD2 (5 bases each). CDR1 and CDR2 (germline): SQVTM, ANQGSEA. The CDR3 totals 12 residues. V shed 3 bases and J shed 1 base, with 7 bases lying between them. The CDR3 is CSVEGVSYEQYF. As DNA, the CDR3 is TGCAGCGTTGAGGGGGTTTCCTACGAGCAGTACTTC.

This clonotype was detected a few times. This rearrangement joins TRBV27 to TRBJ1-1; TRBD1 aligns across 8 bases. J lost 1 base, V lost 9 bases, and 4 bases had no gene match. Per the germline V gene, CDR1 is MNHEY and CDR2 is SMNVEV (reference sequence). The CDR3 runs to 13 residues. The CDR3 here is CASWGQENTEAFF. CDR3 nucleotides: TGTGCCAGTTGGGGACAGGAGAACACTGAAGCTTTCTTT.

V usage is TRBV9 and J usage is TRBJ2-5; D perhaps matches TRBD2 (6 bases). V shed 0 bases and J shed 11 bases, with 23 bases lying between them. Per the germline V gene, CDR1 is SGDLS and CDR2 is YYNGEE. CDR3 length equals 16 residues. The CDR3 nucleotides are TGTGCCAGCAGCGTAGTGGGCGGGACCACCACCAGTGAGCAGTACTTC. This translates into CASSVVGGTTTSEQYF.